This TCR beta chain stems from a study of shared clonotypes between healthy human individuals. V was trimmed by 11 bases and J by 1 base, leaving 8 bases between them. This CDR3 comprises 11 residues. Germline-derived CDR1 and CDR2 are MNHNS and SASEGT. Details on this clone: No antigen is known for it.

Study-wide points: Clonotype sharing among the donors was expected to vary with sequencing depth.

Within Nashville, Tennessee resided all donors, each a Caucasian adult. Assay: immunoSEQ multiplex PCR; the TCRdb copy retains only in-frame clones and omits some. The sample holds fewer than 650,000 clones; around three quarters are singletons and the top ten take around 12%. Sequenced input: PBMCs. The rearrangement uses TRBV6-1 and TRBJ1-1; tentative D call: TRBD1 (6 bases). The clonotype originates from a middle-aged woman in good health. Some clones in this sample may be carry-over from other donors' samples. CDR3 protein: CAGGSNTEAFF. The CDR3 nucleotides are TGTGCCGGGGGCTCGAACACTGAAGCTTTCTTT.